Below are 14 T cell receptor beta chains sequenced from a single sample in a study of breast tumors, draining lymph nodes, adjacent tissues. TCRdb ran MiXCR on the multiplex PCR reads and lists one entry per CDR3 protein. The top ten hold approximately 3.9% of the sample, which has 150,000 or so distinct CDR3 sequences, around 35% seen once. Breast cancer patients provided tissue from their axillary draining lymph nodes. Specimen: axillary lymph node tissue. The receptor set was obtained from a female donor with breast cancer. Some clones in this sample may be carry-over from other donors' samples.

Remarks on this clonotype: At one boundary the junction diverges from the germline segment, which might be a read error. The genes are TRBV10-3 and TRBJ1-5; the D is unclear. The CDR3 sequence is 16 residues long. The germline CDR1 and CDR2 sequences are ENHRY and SYGVKD. The chain's CDR3 is CASSATSGSGWETQHF. The CDR3 DNA reads TGTGCCAGCAGTGCGACTAGCGGGAGTGGTTGGGAGACCCAGCATTTT.

This clonotype has a handful of counts. The chain is built from TRBV3-1 and TRBJ2-5; TRBD1 aligns across 8 bases. In germline, CDR1 is LGHDT, CDR2 YNNKEL (reference sequence). The V gene end was trimmed by 4 bases and the J gene end by 4 bases; junction bases not matched to a gene: 11. The CDR3 runs 16 residues. The CDR3 is CASSPRQGMGGETQYF. The CDR3 DNA reads TGTGCCAGCAGCCCGAGACAGGGGATGGGGGGAGAGACCCAGTACTTC.

This clonotype was recorded many times. The chain joins TRBV29-1 to TRBJ2-1; D is perhaps TRBD2 (6 bases). The CDR3 is made up of 10 amino acids. V shed 4 bases and J shed 10 bases, with 8 bases lying between them. In germline, CDR1 is SQVTM, CDR2 ANQGSEA. The chain's CDR3 is CSVGGVEQFF. CDR3 coding DNA: TGCAGCGTTGGGGGGGTAGAGCAGTTCTTC.

Of note for this clonotype: A much larger clone lies a single base off, so this may be a read error. The rearrangement joins TRBV7-2 to TRBJ1-2, with 10 positions matching TRBD1. The CDR3 runs 16 residues. Germline loops: CDR1 SGHTA, CDR2 FQGNSA. CDR3 coding DNA: TGTGCCAGCAGTTCCGCAGACAGGGGGCGCTCCTATGGCCACACCTTC. Translated: CASSSADRGRSYGHTF.

This clonotype appeared many times. At one end the junction does not follow the germline gene, possibly because of a read error. The chain is built from TRBV5-1 and TRBJ2-7; possibly TRBD2 for D (5 bases). There are 12 residues in the CDR3. CDR1 is SGHRS, CDR2 YFSETQ, per germline. CDR3 bases: TGCGCCAGCAGCTTGGCCGGGGTTGGTCCTAACTTC. It translates to CASSLAGVGPNF.

This clonotype has only a few counts. It may be a read error: a sequence one base away is much more abundant. The rearrangement joins TRBV11-3 to TRBJ2-1, with unresolved D. From germline, CDR1 is SGHNT and CDR2 YENEEA. Trimming left V 0 bases short and J 14 bases short, with 14 bases between. The CDR3 totals 13 residues. The CDR3 nucleotides read TGTGCCAGCAGCTTAGATCCTCAATCCCCCGAGTTCTTC. Translated: CASSLDPQSPEFF.

This clonotype showed up many times. The CDR3 loop reads CASSFRGNEQFF. CDR3 nucleotides: TGCGCCAGCAGCTTCCGGGGCAATGAGCAGTTCTTC. This chain uses TRBV5-1 with TRBJ2-1, with D possibly being TRBD2 (5 bases). Trimming cost V 2 bases and J 6 bases, with 6 bases left between them. The CDR3 has 12 amino acids. CDR1 is SGHRS and CDR2 is YFSETQ in the germline V gene.

This clonotype has more than one count but fewer than ten. The chain couples TRBV6-5 to TRBJ1-5; D unclear. Germline V CDR1 and CDR2: MNHEY, SVGAGI. CDR3 length equals 13 residues. Trimming stripped 4 bases from V and 7 bases from J, with 11 bases between. CDR3 nucleotides: TGTGCCAGCAGTTTTTCCAAGTTCCAGCCCCAGCATTTT. As protein: CASSFSKFQPQHF.

The chain links TRBV7-9 to TRBJ1-1; no clear D. Trimming took 7 bases from V and 0 from J, leaving 9 bases between them. The germline V gene encodes CDR1 SEHNR and CDR2 FQNEAQ (reference sequence). This CDR3 is built from 13 residues. The CDR3 sequence: CASTHKVNTEAFF. The CDR3 nucleotides read TGTGCCAGCACCCACAAGGTGAACACTGAAGCTTTCTTT.

Concerning this clonotype itself: A much larger clone differs by one base, so this may be a read error. The J gene is TRBJ2-3, the V gene TRBV12-3 or TRBV12-4; D might be TRBD2 (5 bases). The V and J ends lost 3 bases and 10 bases respectively, with 17 bases between them. The CDR3 length is 14 residues. In DNA, the CDR3 is TGTGCCAGCAGTTTCAACCAAGCGGCCGAGGCGCAGTATTTT. It encodes CASSFNQAAEAQYF.

In this sample, this clonotype turned up many times. This chain joins TRBV20-1 and TRBJ2-1, with 11 nucleotides matching TRBD1. Germline CDR1 and CDR2: DFQATT and SNEGSKA (reference sequence). Trimming cost V 4 bases and J 7 bases; bases outside gene matches: 12. The CDR3 is 16 residues long. The CDR3 sequence is CSATPGRDRGGNEQFF. As DNA, the CDR3 is TGCAGTGCTACCCCCGGGCGGGACAGGGGGGGGAATGAGCAGTTCTTC.

This clonotype was detected only a few times. No conserved phenylalanine or tryptophan is present at the end of the CDR3, so a read error is the likely explanation. The rearrangement joins TRBV19 to TRBJ2-1; D gene uncertain. V gave up 2 bases and J gave up 6 bases, with 17 bases separating them. The CDR3 covers 16 residues. Germline loops: CDR1 LNHDA, CDR2 SQIVND (reference sequence). The CDR3 region has the DNA TGTGCCAGTAGTATACTCTCTGAGACTTTCATCAATGAGCAGTTCTCC. Translation gives CASSILSETFINEQFS.

This clonotype has at least ten counts. The chain carries TRBV20-1 and TRBJ1-4, with 7 bases fitting TRBD1. Trimming at V came to 3 bases and at J to 5 bases, leaving 9 bases not matched to a gene. This CDR3 contains 15 residues. Per the germline V gene, CDR1 is DFQATT and CDR2 is SNEGSKA (reference sequence). The CDR3 DNA is TGCAGTGCTAGCCGAACAGGGGTCTCAAATGAAAAACTGTTTTTT. It is translated as CSASRTGVSNEKLFF.

This clonotype has a count of ten or more. This sequence joins TRBV7-6 and TRBJ2-3; D is possibly TRBD2 (6 bases). The CDR3 runs to 16 residues. CDR1 SGHVS and CDR2 FNYEAQ come from the germline V gene. Trimming removed 2 bases at V and 0 bases at J, with 12 bases between. This chain's CDR3 is CASSLRAGTSTDTQYF. The CDR3 region has the DNA TGTGCCAGCAGCTTAAGGGCGGGAACCAGCACAGATACGCAGTATTTT.